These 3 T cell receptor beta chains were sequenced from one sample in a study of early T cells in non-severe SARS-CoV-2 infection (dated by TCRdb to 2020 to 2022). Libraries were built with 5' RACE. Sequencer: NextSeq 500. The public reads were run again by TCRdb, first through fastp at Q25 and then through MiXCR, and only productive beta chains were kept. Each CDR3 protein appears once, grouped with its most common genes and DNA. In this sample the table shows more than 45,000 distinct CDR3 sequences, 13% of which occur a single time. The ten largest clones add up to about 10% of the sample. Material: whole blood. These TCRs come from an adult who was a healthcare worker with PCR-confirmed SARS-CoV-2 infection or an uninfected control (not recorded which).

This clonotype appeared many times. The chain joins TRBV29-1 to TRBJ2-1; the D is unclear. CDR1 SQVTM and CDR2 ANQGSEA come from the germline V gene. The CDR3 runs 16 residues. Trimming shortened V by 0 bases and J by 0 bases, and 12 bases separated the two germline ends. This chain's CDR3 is CSVEDLASRSYNEQFF. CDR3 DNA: TGCAGCGTTGAAGATCTGGCGTCGCGCTCCTACAATGAGCAGTTCTTC.

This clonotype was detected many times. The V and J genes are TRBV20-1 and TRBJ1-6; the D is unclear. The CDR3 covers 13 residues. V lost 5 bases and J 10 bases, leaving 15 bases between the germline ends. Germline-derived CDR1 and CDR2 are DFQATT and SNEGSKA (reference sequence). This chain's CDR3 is CSAARARSSPLHF. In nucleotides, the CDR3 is TGCAGTGCTGCCCGGGCGAGGAGCTCACCCCTCCACTTT.

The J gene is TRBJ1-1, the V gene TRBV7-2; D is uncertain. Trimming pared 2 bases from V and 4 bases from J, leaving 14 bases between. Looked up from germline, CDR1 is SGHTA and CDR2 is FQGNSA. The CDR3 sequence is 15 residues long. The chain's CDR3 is CASSLLGAQSTEAFF. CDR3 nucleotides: TGTGCCAGCAGCTTACTCGGAGCACAGAGCACTGAAGCTTTCTTT.